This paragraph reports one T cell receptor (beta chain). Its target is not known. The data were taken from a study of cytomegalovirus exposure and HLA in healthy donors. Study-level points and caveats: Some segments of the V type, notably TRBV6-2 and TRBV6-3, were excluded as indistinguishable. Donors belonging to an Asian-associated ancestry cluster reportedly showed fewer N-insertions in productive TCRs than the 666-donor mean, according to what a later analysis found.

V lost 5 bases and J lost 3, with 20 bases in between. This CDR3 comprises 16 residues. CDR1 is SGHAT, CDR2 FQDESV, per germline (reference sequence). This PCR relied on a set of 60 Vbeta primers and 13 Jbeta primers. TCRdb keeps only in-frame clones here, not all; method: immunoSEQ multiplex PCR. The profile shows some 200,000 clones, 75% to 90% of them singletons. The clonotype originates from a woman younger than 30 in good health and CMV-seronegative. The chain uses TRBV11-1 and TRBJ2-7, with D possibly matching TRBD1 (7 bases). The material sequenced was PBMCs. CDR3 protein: CASSPGSAGGNYEQYF. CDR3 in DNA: TGTGCCAGCAGCCCTGGGTCGGCAGGGGGGAACTACGAGCAGTACTTC.